Below are 9 T cell receptor beta chains sequenced from a single sample in a study of early T cells in non-severe SARS-CoV-2 infection. One entry per CDR3 protein results from TCRdb running MiXCR on the 5' RACE reads. The repertoire holds 60,000 to 90,000 distinct CDR3 sequences, with over 8.5% as singletons. Sequencing was performed on whole blood. These TCRs come from an adult who was a healthcare worker with PCR-confirmed SARS-CoV-2 infection or an uninfected control (not recorded which).

This clonotype was detected many times. This chain links TRBV15 with TRBJ2-2, with D possibly TRBD1 on 5 matching bases. V lost 0 bases and J 4 bases, leaving 9 bases between the germline ends. The CDR3 sequence is 15 residues long. The germline CDR1 and CDR2 sequences are LNHNV and YYDKDF (reference sequence). CDR3 protein: CATSRDRVSTGELFF. Written as DNA, the CDR3 is TGTGCCACCAGCAGAGACAGGGTATCCACCGGGGAGCTGTTTTTT. Full variable domain (rest looked up from reference TRBV15 and TRBJ2-2): DAMVIQNPRYQVTQFGKPVTLSCSQTLNHNVMYWYQQKSSQAPKLLFHYYDKDFNNEADTPDNFQSRRPNTSFCFLDIRSPGLGDTAMYLCATSRDRVSTGELFFGEGSRLTVL.

This clonotype was seen many times. The chain is built from TRBV28 and TRBJ2-7; D call uncertain. V was cut by 6 bases and J by 4 bases, with 13 bases left in between. The CDR3 is 13 residues long. Germline V gene data show CDR1 as MDHEN and CDR2 as SYDVKM. DNA for the CDR3: TGTGCCAGCAGCAATCCCTTCCCATACGAGCAGTACTTC. This sequence encodes CASSNPFPYEQYF.

As concerns this clonotype: With a much larger clone just one base away, this may be a read error. This chain connects TRBV4-1 to TRBJ2-7; weak D call: TRBD2 (5 bases). Germline V gene sequence: CDR1 MGHRA, CDR2 YSYEKL. The CDR3 sequence is 15 residues long. CDR3 DNA sequence: TGCGCCAGCAGCCAAGTCGGATGGTCCGGTGGGGAGCGGTACTTC. Encoded protein: CASSQVGWSGGERYF.

This clonotype has a count of ten or more. The V gene is TRBV5-6, the J gene TRBJ2-2; D not resolved. This CDR3 contains 15 residues. Germline CDR1 and CDR2: SGHDT and YYEEEE. Trimming cost V 0 bases and J 7 bases, with 13 bases left between them. CDR3 loop: CASSLEPGPRGELFF. The DNA of the CDR3 is TGTGCCAGCAGCTTGGAACCGGGCCCCCGCGGGGAGCTGTTTTTT.

This clonotype was detected only a few times. V usage is TRBV7-3 and J usage is TRBJ2-7; D is unresolved. The germline V and J ends were trimmed by 2 bases and 0 bases, with 8 bases remaining between them. The CDR3 has 14 residues. The V gene's germline CDR1 is SGHTA and CDR2 FQGTGA. CDR3 protein: CASSLSANSYEQYF. In DNA, the CDR3 is TGTGCCAGCAGCTTATCCGCTAACTCCTACGAGCAGTACTTC. Supplemented by reference TRBV7-3 and TRBJ2-7, the full variable domain reads GAGVSQTPSNKVTEKGKYVELRCDPISGHTALYWYRQSLGQGPEFLIYFQGTGAADDSGLPNDRFFAVRPEGSVSTLKIQRTERGDSAVYLCASSLSANSYEQYFGPGTRLTVT.

This clonotype was counted ten times or more. The rearrangement links TRBV2 to TRBJ2-5; TRBD1 matches 8 bases. Unmatched junction bases numbered 8, after V lost 8 bases and J lost 12 bases. CDR1 and CDR2 (germline): SNHLY, FYNNEI. The CDR3 is 11 residues long. The chain's CDR3 is CASRQGAVEYF. The CDR3 DNA reads as TGTGCCAGCCGGCAGGGGGCTGTGGAGTACTTC.

This clonotype was recorded many times. The chain carries TRBV7-6 and TRBJ1-2, with 8 bases that match TRBD1. This CDR3 has 14 residues. With 4 bases clipped from V and 6 bases from J, the junction kept 7 bases outside the gene matches. The germline gives CDR1 SGHVS, CDR2 FNYEAQ. CDR3 residues: CASSSLDRGNGYTF. The CDR3 DNA follows: TGTGCCAGCAGCTCGTTAGACAGGGGTAATGGCTACACCTTC.

This clonotype was recorded many times. The genes are TRBV20-1 and TRBJ2-5; 14 nucleotides line up with TRBD2. Germline assignment: CDR1 DFQATT and CDR2 SNEGSKA (reference sequence). V lost 5 bases to trimming and J lost 4 bases; unmatched junction nucleotides: 9. This CDR3 has 16 residues. The CDR3 protein is CSALLGTSGRAETQYF. The CDR3 DNA reads TGCAGTGCTTTATTAGGGACTAGCGGGAGAGCAGAGACCCAGTACTTC.

The table lists this clonotype with a few counts. The chain couples TRBV2 to TRBJ2-1; D unresolved. Trimming took 0 bases from V and 7 from J, leaving 19 bases between them. This CDR3 is built from 17 residues. Germline CDR1 is SNHLY and CDR2 is FYNNEI. The CDR3 reads CASSEAAVPTPRNEQFF. For the CDR3, the DNA is TGTGCCAGCAGTGAAGCAGCTGTCCCTACTCCGAGGAATGAGCAGTTCTTC. The full variable domain, its missing parts supplied by reference TRBV2 and TRBJ2-1, is EPEVTQTPSHQVTQMGQEVILRCVPISNHLYFYWYRQILGQKVEFLVSFYNNEISEKSEIFDDQFSVERPDGSNFTLKIRSTKLEDSAMYFCASSEAAVPTPRNEQFFGPGTRLTVL.